The 9 T cell receptor beta chains presented below share a single source sample, sequenced in a study of blood T cell repertoires in COVID-19. Sequenced by immunoSEQ multiplex PCR; TCRdb stores in-frame clones only, minus some. This sample has about 55,000 clones; roughly 86% occur once, and the top ten carry 20% to 25%. The source material was peripheral blood. The receptor source for this set is a woman older than 75 with acute or convalescent COVID-19.

The chain uses TRBV11-3 and TRBJ2-1; D unresolved. V lost 5 bases and J 9 bases, leaving 11 bases between the germline ends. Germline assignment: CDR1 SGHNT and CDR2 YENEEA. The CDR3 extends over 12 amino acids. CDR3 sequence (DNA): TGTGCCAGCAGCCGCGGCGTTGGTGAGCAGTTCTTC. It is translated as CASSRGVGEQFF. Using reference TRBV11-3 and TRBJ2-1 for the parts outside the CDR3, the full variable domain is EAGVVQSPRYKIIEKKQPVAFWCNPISGHNTLYWYLQNLGQGPELLIRYENEEAVDDSQLPKDRFSAERLKGVDSTLKIQPAELGDSAVYLCASSRGVGEQFFGPGTRLTVL.

On this clone: Germline is not matched at one junction end, which may reflect a read error. J is TRBJ1-2 and V is TRBV20-1; 7 nucleotides match TRBD1. CDR3 length: 11 residues. Germline V CDR1 and CDR2: DFQATT, SNEGSKA (reference sequence). The CDR3 loop reads CSARGTERGIF. The DNA for the CDR3 is TGCAGTGCTAGGGGGACAGAAAGGGGGATCTTC.

This clone was picked up a small number of times. This chain connects TRBV7-3 to TRBJ2-3; D is possibly TRBD2 (5 bases). Germline CDR1 reads SGHTA; CDR2 reads FQGTGA. This CDR3 region has 14 residues. The germline V and J ends were trimmed by 2 bases and 2 bases, with 8 bases remaining between them. CDR3 nucleotides: TGTGCCAGCAGCTTATCGGGAACCACAGATACGCAGTATTTT. Its translation is CASSLSGTTDTQYF.

The rearrangement links TRBV2 to TRBJ2-3; 15 bases match TRBD2. Germline lookup yields CDR1 SNHLY and CDR2 FYNNEI. Unmatched junction bases numbered 6, after V lost 6 bases and J lost 2 bases. This CDR3 has 17 amino acids. CDR3 sequence reads: CASRNGLAGGHTDTQYF. The DNA of the CDR3 is TGTGCCAGCAGGAACGGACTAGCGGGGGGGCACACAGATACGCAGTATTTT.

The chain has TRBV11-2 and TRBJ1-1; TRBD1 matches at 9 bases. The ends lost 6 bases at V and 3 bases at J; junction bases unmatched: 11. The CDR3 is 16 residues long. Germline values: CDR1 SGHAT, CDR2 FQNNGV. The CDR3 loop reads CASSPNRGRTDTEAFF. CDR3 nucleotides: TGTGCCAGCAGTCCCAACAGGGGGCGCACGGACACTGAAGCTTTCTTT.

V is TRBV7-9 and J is TRBJ2-1; D unresolved. The ends were cut back, 8 bases at V and 4 bases at J, with 15 bases in the middle. Germline CDR1 SEHNR, CDR2 FQNEAQ (reference sequence). The CDR3 spans 14 residues. DNA for the CDR3: TGTGCCAGCCGTACCGCGGCCTTATACAATGAGCAGTTCTTC. Its translation is CASRTAALYNEQFF.

This clone was recorded a few times. The chain has TRBV10-1 and TRBJ1-2; 9 positions agree with TRBD1. Germline CDR1 is WNHNN and CDR2 is SYGVQD (reference sequence). With V trimmed by 10 bases and J by 2 bases, 5 bases remained unmatched. CDR3 length: 13 residues. The CDR3 DNA is TGCGCCACCTCGGACAGGGGAAACTATGGCTACACCTTC. Translation gives CATSDRGNYGYTF.

V gene TRBV19 combines with J gene TRBJ1-6, with TRBD1 identical over 8 bases. Unmatched junction bases numbered 14, after V lost 3 bases and J lost 10 bases. Looked up from germline, CDR1 is LNHDA and CDR2 is SQIVND (reference sequence). The length of the CDR3 is 17 residues. The CDR3 spells CASSMDQGAFWGSPLHF. The DNA of the CDR3 is TGTGCCAGTAGTATGGATCAGGGGGCGTTTTGGGGGTCACCCCTCCACTTT.

V is TRBV2 and J is TRBJ1-2; the match to TRBD1 covers 9 bases. J lost 7 bases, V lost 6 bases, and 3 bases had no gene match. CDR3 length: 12 amino acids. Germline CDR1 is SNHLY and CDR2 is FYNNEI. CDR3 amino acids: CASRGQGGGYTF. The CDR3 DNA is TGTGCCAGCAGGGGACAGGGTGGTGGCTACACCTTC.